These 18 T cell receptor beta chains originate from one sample sequenced in a study of blood T cell repertoires in COVID-19. TCRdb's copy holds only in-frame clones and misses some; the assay was immunoSEQ multiplex PCR. The sample shows approximately 220,000 clones, approximately 87% of them seen only once. Sequenced sample: peripheral blood. The receptors shown here come from a man in his sixties who had recovered from COVID-19.

The chain recombines TRBV7-2 with TRBJ2-5; D possibly corresponds to TRBD2 (7 bases). Trimming removed 1 base from V and 1 base from J, with 22 bases in between. The CDR3 has 19 amino acids. CDR1 and CDR2 (germline): SGHTA, FQGNSA. Here the CDR3 reads CASSLDPFRWGGAQETQYF. DNA for the CDR3: TGTGCCAGCAGCTTAGACCCCTTCCGATGGGGGGGGGCCCAAGAGACCCAGTACTTC.

The chain uses TRBV5-1 and TRBJ2-2; 7 bases align to TRBD1. CDR1 and CDR2 from the germline V gene are SGHRS and YFSETQ. Trimming took 4 bases from V and 3 from J; bases not matched to a gene: 9. The CDR3 consists of 16 residues. The CDR3 nucleotides are TGCGCCAGCAGCGATACACAGGGGACCTACACCGGGGAGCTGTTTTTT. This codes for CASSDTQGTYTGELFF.

This sequence joins TRBV7-9 and TRBJ2-5; TRBD1 agrees at 7 bases. The CDR3 sequence is 13 residues long. V lost 7 bases to trimming and J lost 1 base; unmatched junction nucleotides: 3. Germline assignment: CDR1 SEHNR and CDR2 FQNEAQ (reference sequence). CDR3: CASIPGGQETQYF. The CDR3 nucleotides read TGTGCCAGCATCCCAGGGGGCCAAGAGACCCAGTACTTC.

The J gene is TRBJ1-5, the V gene TRBV6-5, with TRBD1 as a possible D gene (6 bases). Germline V CDR1 and CDR2: MNHEY, SVGAGI. The CDR3 totals 15 residues. Trimming removed 11 bases from V and 0 bases from J, with 17 bases in between. The CDR3 loop is CAPSGDVNSNQPQHF. In DNA, the CDR3 is TGTGCCCCTTCAGGGGACGTTAATAGCAATCAGCCCCAGCATTTT.

The chain employs TRBV24-1 and TRBJ2-3; 8 bases are shared with TRBD2. J gave up 3 bases and V 3 bases, and 10 bases lay outside the gene matches. The CDR3 has 17 amino acids. CDR1 KGHDR and CDR2 SFDVKD come from the germline V gene. The CDR3 DNA reads TGTGCCACCAGTGATAAACCCGGGACTAGTAATACAGATACGCAGTATTTT. The encoded protein is CATSDKPGTSNTDTQYF.

V is TRBV7-9 and J is TRBJ1-4; 8 bases line up with TRBD1. Germline values: CDR1 SEHNR, CDR2 FQNEAQ (reference sequence). This CDR3 is built from 18 residues. J was trimmed by 2 bases and V by 5 bases; bases with no gene match: 13. The CDR3: CASSQRIPGQGTNEKLFF. Here the CDR3 DNA reads TGTGCCAGCAGCCAACGAATACCAGGACAGGGTACTAATGAAAAACTGTTTTTT.

This sequence joins TRBV29-1 and TRBJ1-1; no reliable D call. Trimming left V 6 bases short and J 2 bases short, with 10 bases between. The CDR3 covers 12 residues. The germline gives CDR1 SQVTM, CDR2 ANQGSEA. The CDR3 here is CSVDIRNTEAFF. The CDR3 DNA follows: TGCAGCGTAGACATAAGAAACACTGAAGCTTTCTTT.

The chain couples TRBV27 to TRBJ1-4; the D gene is possibly TRBD1 (6 bases). Germline assignment: CDR1 MNHEY and CDR2 SMNVEV (reference sequence). With 2 bases removed from V and 7 bases from J, the gap between germline ends came to 11 bases. The CDR3 length is 14 residues. The CDR3 sequence is CASSLTGMREKLFF. The CDR3 nucleotides are TGTGCCAGCAGTTTAACAGGGATGCGTGAAAAACTGTTTTTT.

This clone appeared once. The same CDR3 also results from other DNA sequences found in this sample. The DNA of the CDR3 is TGTGCCAGCAGTCAGGGACAGGGGGCATATGGCTACACCTTC. This encodes CASSQGQGAYGYTF. The chain carries TRBV27 and TRBJ1-2, with 12 positions matching TRBD1. After removal of 5 bases from V and 5 bases from J, the junction contained 3 bases not matched to a gene. CDR3 length: 14 residues. Looked up from germline, CDR1 is MNHEY and CDR2 is SMNVEV (reference sequence).

V and J are TRBV19 and TRBJ2-7; D remains ambiguous. This CDR3 contains 14 residues. Trimming cost V 7 bases and J 6 bases, with 19 bases left between them. Per the germline V gene, CDR1 is LNHDA and CDR2 is SQIVND (reference sequence). CDR3 residues: CASIRSAHSGEQYF. The CDR3, as DNA: TGTGCCAGTATCAGGTCGGCCCATTCCGGCGAGCAGTACTTC.

V is TRBV28 and J is TRBJ2-7, with 7 bases fitting TRBD1. Trimming took 7 bases from V and 0 from J; bases not matched to a gene: 9. Looked up from germline, CDR1 is MDHEN and CDR2 is SYDVKM. The CDR3 extends over 15 amino acids. The CDR3 loop reads CASIPSDRSSYEQYF. In nucleotides, the CDR3 is TGTGCCAGCATTCCCTCGGACAGGAGCTCCTACGAGCAGTACTTC.

This chain uses TRBV5-1 with TRBJ2-7, with D maybe TRBD2 (6 bases). Trimming shortened V by 5 bases and J by 3 bases, and 15 bases separated the two germline ends. Germline loops: CDR1 SGHRS, CDR2 YFSETQ. CDR3 length: 14 residues. CDR3 in DNA: TGCGCCAGCAGGGTAGCCGGGACTGACTACGAGCAGTACTTC. It is translated as CASRVAGTDYEQYF.

The chain is built from TRBV24-1 and TRBJ1-1; D gene ambiguous. The germline V and J ends were trimmed by 3 bases and 4 bases, with 8 bases remaining between them. Germline-derived CDR1 and CDR2 are KGHDR and SFDVKD. The CDR3 is 13 amino acids. CDR3 DNA: TGTGCCACCAGTGATGAGGGCGGCACTGAAGCTTTCTTT. It codes for CATSDEGGTEAFF.

The chain has TRBV29-1 and TRBJ2-7; tentatively, D is TRBD1 (7 bases). CDR3 size: 12 residues. The V gene's germline CDR1 is SQVTM and CDR2 ANQGSEA. Trimming left V 4 bases short and J 5 bases short, with 12 bases between. DNA of the CDR3: TGCAGCGTTGCAGGGGGGCTGGACGAGCAGTACTTC. Protein product: CSVAGGLDEQYF.

The chain is built from TRBV5-1 and TRBJ1-4; D is uncertain. There are 15 residues in the CDR3. Germline CDR1 and CDR2: SGHRS and YFSETQ. Trimming stripped 0 bases from V and 3 bases from J, with 9 bases between. DNA of the CDR3: TGCGCCAGCAGCTTGGGGCAGGCCTCTAATGAAAAACTGTTTTTT. This sequence encodes CASSLGQASNEKLFF.

This rearrangement joins TRBV30 to TRBJ1-2; D is undetermined. Germline V CDR1 and CDR2: GTSNPN, SVGIG (reference sequence). The CDR3 runs to 10 residues. V shed 7 bases and J shed 3 bases, with 6 bases lying between them. The CDR3 coding sequence is TGTGCCTCTGTATACTATGGCTACACCTTC. It yields the protein CASVYYGYTF. The full variable domain, completed using reference TRBV30 and TRBJ1-2, is SQTIHQWPATLVQPVGSPLSLECTVEGTSNPNLYWYRQAAGRGLQLLFYSVGIGQISSEVPQNLSASRPQDRQFILSSKKLLLSDSGFYLCASVYYGYTFGSGTRLTVV.

This clone was seen just once. The rearrangement links TRBV19 to TRBJ1-2; D may be TRBD1 (6 bases). The length of the CDR3 is 14 residues. V lost 3 bases and J 7 bases, leaving 15 bases between the germline ends. The V gene's germline CDR1 is LNHDA and CDR2 SQIVND (reference sequence). The CDR3 DNA reads as TGTGCCAGTAGTATCGGGAGGCAGGGGACTGGCTACACCTTC. Translation gives CASSIGRQGTGYTF.

The CDR3 DNA reads as TGTGCCAGCAGCCCAGGTGTAGACTATGGCTACACCTTC. Encoded protein: CASSPGVDYGYTF. The gene calls are TRBV7-3 and TRBJ1-2; D uncertain. V was clipped by 5 bases and J by 3 bases, with 10 bases between them. The V gene's germline CDR1 is SGHTA and CDR2 FQGTGA. The CDR3 is made up of 13 amino acids.